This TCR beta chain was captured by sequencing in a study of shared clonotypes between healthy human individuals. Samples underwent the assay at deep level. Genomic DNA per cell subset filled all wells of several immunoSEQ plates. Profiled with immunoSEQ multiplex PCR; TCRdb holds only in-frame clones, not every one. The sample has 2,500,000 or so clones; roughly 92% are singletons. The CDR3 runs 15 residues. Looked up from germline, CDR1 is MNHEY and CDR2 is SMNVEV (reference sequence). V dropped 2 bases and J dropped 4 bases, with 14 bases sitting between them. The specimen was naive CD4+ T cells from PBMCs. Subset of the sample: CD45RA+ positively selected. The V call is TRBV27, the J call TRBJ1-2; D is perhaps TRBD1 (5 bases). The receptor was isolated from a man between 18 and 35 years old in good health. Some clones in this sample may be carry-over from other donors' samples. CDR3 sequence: CASSLDRQRGYGYTF. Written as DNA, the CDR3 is TGTGCCAGCAGTTTAGACAGACAACGGGGCTATGGCTACACCTTC.